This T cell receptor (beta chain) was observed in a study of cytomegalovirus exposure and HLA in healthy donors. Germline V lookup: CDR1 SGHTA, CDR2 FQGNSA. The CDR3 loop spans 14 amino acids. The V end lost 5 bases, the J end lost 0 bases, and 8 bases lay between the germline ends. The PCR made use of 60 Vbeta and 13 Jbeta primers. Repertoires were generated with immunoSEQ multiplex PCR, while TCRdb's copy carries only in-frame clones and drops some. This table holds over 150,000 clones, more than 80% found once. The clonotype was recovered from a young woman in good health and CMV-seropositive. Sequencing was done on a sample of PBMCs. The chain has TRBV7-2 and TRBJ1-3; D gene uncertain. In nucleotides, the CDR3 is TGTGCCAGCAGCCGGCGGAGCTCTGGAAACACCATATATTTT. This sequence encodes CASSRRSSGNTIYF.